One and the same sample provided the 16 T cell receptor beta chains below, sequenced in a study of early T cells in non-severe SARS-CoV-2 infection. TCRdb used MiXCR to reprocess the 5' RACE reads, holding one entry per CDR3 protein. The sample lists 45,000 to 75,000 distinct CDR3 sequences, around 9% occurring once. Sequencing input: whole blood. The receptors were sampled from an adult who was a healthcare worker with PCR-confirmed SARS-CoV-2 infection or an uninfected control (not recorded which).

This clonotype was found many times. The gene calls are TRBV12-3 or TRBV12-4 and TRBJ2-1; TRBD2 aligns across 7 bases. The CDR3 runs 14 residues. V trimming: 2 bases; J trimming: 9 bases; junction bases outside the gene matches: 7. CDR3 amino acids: CASSLRREFGEQFF. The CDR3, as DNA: TGTGCCAGCAGTTTAAGGCGGGAGTTCGGTGAGCAGTTCTTC.

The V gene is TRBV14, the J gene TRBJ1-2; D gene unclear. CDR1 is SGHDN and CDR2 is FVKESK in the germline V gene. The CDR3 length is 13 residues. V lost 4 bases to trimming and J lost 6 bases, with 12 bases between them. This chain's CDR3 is CASSPTEVDGYTF. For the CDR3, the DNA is TGTGCCAGCAGCCCGACGGAGGTGGATGGCTACACCTTC.

DNA for the CDR3: TGTGCCAGCAGTGTGGTGAGAAATCAGCCCCAGCATTTT. Translation gives CASSVVRNQPQHF. The genes are TRBV2 and TRBJ1-5; D unclear. V lost 4 bases, J lost 4 bases, and 8 bases lay in between. Germline V gene sequence: CDR1 SNHLY, CDR2 FYNNEI. The CDR3 loop spans 13 amino acids.

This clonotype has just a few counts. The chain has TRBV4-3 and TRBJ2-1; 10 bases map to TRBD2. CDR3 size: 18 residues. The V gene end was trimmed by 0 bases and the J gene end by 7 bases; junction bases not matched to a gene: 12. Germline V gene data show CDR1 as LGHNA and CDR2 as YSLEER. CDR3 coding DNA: TGCGCCAGCAGCCAAGATGGGGGGGTAGCGGGAGGTTTGAATGAGCAGTTCTTC. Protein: CASSQDGGVAGGLNEQFF.

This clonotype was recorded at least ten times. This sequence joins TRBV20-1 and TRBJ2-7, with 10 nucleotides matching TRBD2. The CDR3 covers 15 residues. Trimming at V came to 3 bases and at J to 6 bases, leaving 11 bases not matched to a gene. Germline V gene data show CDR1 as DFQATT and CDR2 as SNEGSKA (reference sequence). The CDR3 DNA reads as TGCAGTGCTAGTCCTCTAGCGGGAGTCCGGAGCGAGCAGTACTTC. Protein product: CSASPLAGVRSEQYF.

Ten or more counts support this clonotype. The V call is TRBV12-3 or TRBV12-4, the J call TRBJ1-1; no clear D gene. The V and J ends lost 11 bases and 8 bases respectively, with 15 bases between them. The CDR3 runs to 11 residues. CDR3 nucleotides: TGTGCCTCTGGACCCAACCGAGAAGCTTTCTTT. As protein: CASGPNREAFF.

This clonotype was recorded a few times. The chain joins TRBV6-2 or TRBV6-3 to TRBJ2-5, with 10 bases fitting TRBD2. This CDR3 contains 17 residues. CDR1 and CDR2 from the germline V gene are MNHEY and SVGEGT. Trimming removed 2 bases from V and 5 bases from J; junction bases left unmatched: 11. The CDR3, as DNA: TGTGCCAGCAGTTACCCCGCCGCTAGCGGGAGCTTCGAGACCCAGTACTTC. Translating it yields CASSYPAASGSFETQYF.

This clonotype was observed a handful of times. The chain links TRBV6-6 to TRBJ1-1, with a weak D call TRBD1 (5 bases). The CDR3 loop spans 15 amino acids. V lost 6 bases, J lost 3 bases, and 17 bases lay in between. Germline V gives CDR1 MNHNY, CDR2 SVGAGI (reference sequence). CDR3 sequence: CASSPSRAADTEAFF. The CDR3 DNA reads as TGTGCCAGCAGCCCGAGCAGGGCGGCGGACACTGAAGCTTTCTTT.

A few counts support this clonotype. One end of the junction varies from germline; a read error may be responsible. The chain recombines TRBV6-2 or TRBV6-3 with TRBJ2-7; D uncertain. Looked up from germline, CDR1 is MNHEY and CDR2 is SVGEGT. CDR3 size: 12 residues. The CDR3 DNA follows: TGTGCCAGCAGTTACCGCCCGGACGGTTACAACTTC. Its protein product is CASSYRPDGYNF.

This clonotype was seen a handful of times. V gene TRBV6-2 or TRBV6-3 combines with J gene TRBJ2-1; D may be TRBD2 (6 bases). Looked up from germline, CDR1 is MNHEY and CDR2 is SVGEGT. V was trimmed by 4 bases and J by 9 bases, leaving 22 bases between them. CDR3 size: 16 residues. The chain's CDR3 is CASSFRGSWPGVEQFF. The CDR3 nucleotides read TGTGCCAGCAGTTTTCGGGGGTCGTGGCCTGGTGTTGAGCAGTTCTTC.

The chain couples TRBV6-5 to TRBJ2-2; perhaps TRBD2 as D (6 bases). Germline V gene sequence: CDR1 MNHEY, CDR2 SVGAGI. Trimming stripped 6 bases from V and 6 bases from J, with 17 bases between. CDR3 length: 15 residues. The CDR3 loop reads CASSRGASTPGELFF. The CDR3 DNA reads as TGTGCCAGCAGCCGCGGGGCTTCAACTCCCGGGGAGCTGTTTTTT.

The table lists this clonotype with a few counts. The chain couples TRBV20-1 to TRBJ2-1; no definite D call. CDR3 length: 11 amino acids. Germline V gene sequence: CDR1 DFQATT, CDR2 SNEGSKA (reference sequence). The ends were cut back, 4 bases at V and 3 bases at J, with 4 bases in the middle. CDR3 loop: CSAKLYNEQFF. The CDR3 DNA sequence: TGCAGTGCTAAACTCTACAATGAGCAGTTCTTC.

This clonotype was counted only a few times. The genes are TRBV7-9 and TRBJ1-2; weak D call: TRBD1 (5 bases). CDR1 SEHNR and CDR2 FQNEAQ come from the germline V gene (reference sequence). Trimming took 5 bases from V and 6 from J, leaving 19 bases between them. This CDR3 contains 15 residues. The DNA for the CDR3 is TGTGCCAGCAGCCCCGGGACCGCTATTGCTGATGGCTACACCTTC. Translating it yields CASSPGTAIADGYTF.

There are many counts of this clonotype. DNA for the CDR3: TGTGCCAGCAGTTTCAGCAGCCCGGGGGCAGATACGCAGTATTTT. Amino acid sequence: CASSFSSPGADTQYF. V is TRBV28 and J is TRBJ2-3; TRBD2 might be the D (6 bases). Trimming shortened V by 3 bases and J by 4 bases, and 14 bases separated the two germline ends. This CDR3 contains 15 residues. The germline gives CDR1 MDHEN, CDR2 SYDVKM.

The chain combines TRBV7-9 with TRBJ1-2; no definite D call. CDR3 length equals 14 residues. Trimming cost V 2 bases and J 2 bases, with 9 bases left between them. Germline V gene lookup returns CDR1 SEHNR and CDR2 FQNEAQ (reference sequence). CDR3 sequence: CASSLTDWNYGYTF. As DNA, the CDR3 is TGTGCCAGCAGCTTAACGGACTGGAACTATGGCTACACCTTC.

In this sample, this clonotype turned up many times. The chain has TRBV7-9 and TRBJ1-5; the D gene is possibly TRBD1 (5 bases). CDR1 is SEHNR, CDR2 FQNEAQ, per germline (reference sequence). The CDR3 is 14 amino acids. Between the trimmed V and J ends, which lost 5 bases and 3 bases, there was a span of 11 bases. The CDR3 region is CASSVSGYNQPQHF. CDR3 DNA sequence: TGTGCCAGCAGCGTATCAGGGTACAATCAGCCCCAGCATTTT.